This TCR beta chain comes out of a study of T cells in Graves' hyperthyroidism and ophthalmopathy. Amplification of TCR beta CDR3 regions used RNA as the template. During a first-round RT-PCR of the TCR CDR3, the HTBI primer set was used. TCRdb reprocessed the multiplex PCR reads with MiXCR, giving one entry per CDR3 protein. The sample has roughly 660,000 distinct CDR3 sequences, roughly 17% seen once. Diagnosis of hyperthyroidism was new in patients aged 18 to 65, and its duration was under 2 months. This clonotype was seen many times. The CDR3 spans 14 residues. The germline gives CDR1 SGHDT, CDR2 YYEEEE. V lost 2 bases and J 4 bases, leaving 12 bases between the germline ends.

The chain carries TRBV5-6 and TRBJ1-1; D is possibly TRBD1 (6 bases). Material: blood. The TCR sequence derives from a man in his fifties with Graves' hyperthyroidism. This CDR3 reads CASSFRRGGTEAFF. As DNA, the CDR3 is TGTGCCAGCAGCTTTAGGAGGGGGGGCACTGAAGCTTTCTTT. The variable domain in full, completed from reference TRBV5-6 and TRBJ1-1, reads DAGVTQSPTHLIKTRGQQVTLRCSPKSGHDTVSWYQQALGQGPQFIFQYYEEEERQRGNFPDRFSGHQFPNYSSELNVNALLLGDSALYLCASSFRRGGTEAFFGQGTRLTVV.